This is a list of T cell receptor beta chains from one sample in a study of blood T cell repertoires in COVID-19. Profiling relied on immunoSEQ multiplex PCR, and the TCRdb table lists in-frame clones only, not all of them. The sample has about 320,000 clones, 85% seen once. Sequenced sample: PBMCs or T cells enriched from blood (not recorded which). The origin of the receptors is a woman younger than 45 who had been exposed to COVID-19. Both conserved end residues are part of each CDR3. The D gene is left open where the match is weak. The size of a clone is reported for some rows only, either as once, few or many, or as a class for expanded clones.

cdr3_nt cdr3_aa d_call v_call cdr3_length clone_size j_call
TGCAGCGTTGACCTTCTAAGGCTAGCGGGGGCCACATTTAGCACAGATACGCAGTATTTT CSVDLLRLAGATFSTDTQYF TRBD2 TRBV29-1 20 - TRBJ2-3
TGTGCCAGCAGTGCGTCCCGACAGTTCTCCTACGAGCAGTACTTC CASSASRQFSYEQYF - TRBV27 15 - TRBJ2-7
TGTGCCAGCAGCAAGGGGGCTTTAATGGACATTTATAACTATGGCTACACCTTC CASSKGALMDIYNYGYTF TRBD1 TRBV7-9 18 - TRBJ1-2
TGTGCCAGCAGCTTAGAGGGACAGCTGGGGGAGCAGTACTTC CASSLEGQLGEQYF TRBD1 TRBV7-2 14 once TRBJ2-7
TGTGCCAGCAGCCAAGATTCGCAGAGCAATCAGCCCCAGCATTTT CASSQDSQSNQPQHF - TRBV3-1/TRBV3-2 15 - TRBJ1-5
TGTGCCAGCAGCCAAGCGTCTCCTAACTATGGCTACACCTTC CASSQASPNYGYTF - TRBV14 14 once TRBJ1-2
TGTGCCAGCAGCTTTCCGACAGGGGGCAACTATGGCTACACCTTC CASSFPTGGNYGYTF TRBD1 TRBV7-9 15 - TRBJ1-2
TGTGCCATCAGTGGTAGAGATTGGGAGACCCAGTACTTC CAISGRDWETQYF - TRBV10-3 13 - TRBJ2-5
TGCGCCAGCAGTGACCCCGGACAGAGCTATGGCTACACCTTC CASSDPGQSYGYTF - TRBV10-2 14 - TRBJ1-2
TGTGCCAGCTTGGACAGGGGGGGCACTGAAGCTTTCTTT CASLDRGGTEAFF TRBD1 TRBV2 13 once TRBJ1-1
TGTGCCAGCAGCCAAGAATCGGATACGCAGTATTTT CASSQESDTQYF - TRBV4-2 12 - TRBJ2-3
TGTGCCAGCAGCCCATCAGGGCCCGGCACTGAAGCTTTCTTT CASSPSGPGTEAFF - TRBV7-3 14 - TRBJ1-1
TGTGCCATTGTCGACAGGGGGCGACCAGATACGCAGTATTTT CAIVDRGRPDTQYF TRBD1 TRBV24-1 14 - TRBJ2-3
TGCGCCAGCAGCTTGGGGTCTAGCGGGGGAGTATCGGGAGAGACCCAGTACTTC CASSLGSSGGVSGETQYF TRBD2 TRBV5-1 18 - TRBJ2-5
TGTGCCAGCAGTCAGCGGGAGGGCCCAAAGACCCAGTACTTC CASSQREGPKTQYF TRBD2 TRBV5-6 14 - TRBJ2-5
TGTGCCAGTAGTGGGGGACTAGCGGGAGAACTAGCCCAAGAGACCCAGTACTTC CASSGGLAGELAQETQYF TRBD2 TRBV19 18 - TRBJ2-5
TGTGCCTGGAGTGTCAGCAGGGGCCCAGGCTACGAGCAGTACTTC CAWSVSRGPGYEQYF - TRBV30 15 - TRBJ2-7
TGTGCCTGGAGTCGGGGGGAGGACACTGAAGCTTTCTTT CAWSRGEDTEAFF - TRBV30 13 - TRBJ1-1
TGCGCCAGCAGGGGGAGCTCCTACGAGCAGTACTTC CASRGSSYEQYF - TRBV5-1 12 - TRBJ2-7
TGTGCCAGTAGTTCCAAGACGACAGGGACTAATCAGCCCCAGCATTTT CASSSKTTGTNQPQHF TRBD1 TRBV19 16 once TRBJ1-5
TGTGCCAGCAGCGCCGGGGGGCTGAATCAGCCCCAGCATTTT CASSAGGLNQPQHF - TRBV28 14 few TRBJ1-5
TGCGCCAGCAGCTTGGCCCTCAGTCGTCAGACTGAAGCTTTCTTT CASSLALSRQTEAFF - TRBV5-1 15 once TRBJ1-1
TGCGCCAGCAGCCAAGGGAGGAACCAGGGGGGAGGCTACACCTTC CASSQGRNQGGGYTF TRBD1 TRBV4-3 15 - TRBJ1-2
TGTGCCAGCAGTTACCGGACTGGGGAGCTGTTTTTT CASSYRTGELFF - TRBV6-5 12 - TRBJ2-2
TGTGCCATCGTCAGGGAAGGGGACTATGGCTACACCTTC CAIVREGDYGYTF - TRBV10-3 13 - TRBJ1-2
TGCGCCAGCAGCCCCTCTAGCGGGAGGGGCACAGATACGCAGTATTTT CASSPSSGRGTDTQYF TRBD2 TRBV5-1 16 - TRBJ2-3
TGTGCCAGCGGACTAGCGGAGAACACCGGGGAGCTGTTTTTT CASGLAENTGELFF TRBD2 TRBV7-9 14 - TRBJ2-2
TGTGCCAGCAGTTTAAAGTCACTAGGTGGATCTAACTATGGCTACACCTTC CASSLKSLGGSNYGYTF - TRBV27 17 - TRBJ1-2
TGTGCCAGCAGCTTAGACGGGACTAGCTATAATGAGCAGTTCTTC CASSLDGTSYNEQFF TRBD2 TRBV7-2 15 - TRBJ2-1
TGTGCCAGCATCGGCTCCCGGGACATTTACTACGAGCAGTACTTC CASIGSRDIYYEQYF - TRBV28 15 - TRBJ2-7
TGTGCCAGCAGCGTGACGGGTAGCAATCAGCCCCAGCATTTT CASSVTGSNQPQHF - TRBV9 14 few TRBJ1-5
TGTGCCAGCAGCCAAGATCCCCAGGGATGGGAGACCCAGTACTTC CASSQDPQGWETQYF - TRBV4-2 15 - TRBJ2-5
TGTGCCAGCAGCTCCCTAACAGGGAGCAATCAGCCCCAGCATTTT CASSSLTGSNQPQHF - TRBV7-6 15 - TRBJ1-5
TGTGCCAGTACCAGTACAGGCACAAGCAATCAGCCCCAGCATTTT CASTSTGTSNQPQHF - TRBV19 15 - TRBJ1-5
TGTGCCAGCAGTGACTCGAGACAGGGGGACACCGGGGAGCTGTTTTTT CASSDSRQGDTGELFF TRBD1 TRBV6-4 16 once TRBJ2-2
TGTGCCAGCAGAACGGGACAGGGGGCGTTTGGCTACACCTTC CASRTGQGAFGYTF TRBD1 TRBV6-5 14 - TRBJ1-2
TGTGCCAGCAGACACCATCGGGAGGGGGCGTTTTATAATTCACCCCTCCACTTT CASRHHREGAFYNSPLHF TRBD1 TRBV4-2 18 - TRBJ1-6
TGCAGTGCTACTCTCTATGGCTACACCTTC CSATLYGYTF - TRBV20-1 10 many TRBJ1-2
TGTGCCAGTAGTTTCCTGGACAGAGGGACCCGCAATCAGCCCCAGCATTTT CASSFLDRGTRNQPQHF - TRBV19 17 - TRBJ1-5
TGTGCCTGGAGTGTAGGAGGGGAGAACACCATATATTTT CAWSVGGENTIYF - TRBV30 13 - TRBJ1-3
TGTGCCAGCAGTTTAAAGACTAGCGGGAGCGACATTCAGTACTTC CASSLKTSGSDIQYF TRBD2 TRBV28 15 - TRBJ2-4
TGTGCCAGCAGTTATTGGACTAGACGCGATGAGCAGTTCTTC CASSYWTRRDEQFF TRBD2 TRBV6-5 14 - TRBJ2-1
TGTGCCAGCAGTTTAACACAGGGGTGGGCTGAAGCTTTCTTT CASSLTQGWAEAFF TRBD1 TRBV28 14 - TRBJ1-1
TGTGCCAGCAGTTTAGATGGACATTTCTATGGCTACACCTTC CASSLDGHFYGYTF - TRBV28 14 - TRBJ1-2
TGTGCCAGCAGTTGGACCGGGGCCTACGAGCAGTACTTC CASSWTGAYEQYF - TRBV7-2 13 - TRBJ2-7
TGTGCCAGCAAGGGGGCCTATAATTCACCCCTCCACTTT CASKGAYNSPLHF - TRBV28 13 - TRBJ1-6
TGTGCCAGTAGGAAAGCAGGGACAGGGGGCAATCAGCCCCAGCATTTT CASRKAGTGGNQPQHF TRBD1 TRBV19 16 - TRBJ1-5
TGTGCCAGCTCCCCTGCGGGAGCGAATTCACCCCTCCACTTT CASSPAGANSPLHF - TRBV18 14 - TRBJ1-6
TGCACCAGCAGCCATTCTCCGGGGACAGGGGCCAGATTACCTTCCTACGAGCAGTACTTC CTSSHSPGTGARLPSYEQYF - TRBV1 20 - TRBJ2-7
TGTGCCAGCATCGGGGACAGGGGACTCAATGAGCAGTTCTTC CASIGDRGLNEQFF TRBD1 TRBV6-5 14 - TRBJ2-1
TGTGCCAGCAGTTTATCCTACTATGGCTACACCTTC CASSLSYYGYTF - TRBV28 12 - TRBJ1-2